This entry is about one T cell receptor (beta chain). What it binds is unknown. The CDR3 consists of 13 residues. The V gene's germline CDR1 is SGHTA and CDR2 FQGNSA. V was clipped by 5 bases and J by 6 bases; unmatched bases: 6. The treatment is: around 19 received Ad26.COV2.S at low or high dose, single or two shots; 5 received placebo; per-sample allocation not given. Day 63 following the first vaccine or placebo injection was when the samples were taken. This sample is drawn from a study of Ad26.COV2.S vaccination and SARS-CoV-2 variants. General study findings and limits: Reportedly, spike-specific CD8+ and CD4+ T cell responses achieved substantial breadth once vaccination had taken place.

Some clones are missing from TCRdb's copy, which holds only in-frame ones; the method was immunoSEQ multiplex PCR. The sample consists of roughly 320,000 clones, approximately 86% of them appearing once. The material was peripheral blood, obtained in a trial of Ad26.COV2.S vaccine versus placebo. The receptor's source is a person aged 18-60 years who received the Ad26.COV2.S COVID-19 vaccine or a placebo. This chain uses TRBV7-2 with TRBJ1-2, with 7 bases lining up with TRBD1. The CDR3: CASSVTGADGYTF. The CDR3 DNA sequence: TGTGCCAGCAGCGTCACAGGGGCTGATGGCTACACCTTC.